Listed below are T cell receptor beta chains from one sample, sequenced in a study of shared clonotypes between healthy human individuals. Produced via immunoSEQ multiplex PCR; TCRdb's table is partial and in-frame only. The sample has some 2.3 million clones; more than 80% are singletons. The sequenced material came from naive CD4+ T cells from PBMCs. The receptors shown here come from a man aged 18 to 30 in good health. Some clones in this sample may be carry-over from other donors' samples. Each CDR3 is given with its conserved first and last residue. A D gene is named only where the DNA matches it firmly.

>NA|TRBJ1-2|TRBV28
CASRGVPGVANYGYTF
TGTGCCAGCAGGGGGGTTCCAGGGGTAGCTAACTATGGCTACACCTTC
>NA|TRBJ1-5|TRBV7-2
CASSLGPSNQPQHF
TGTGCCAGCAGCCTCGGCCCTAGCAATCAGCCCCAGCATTTT
>NA|TRBJ1-5|TRBV28
CASSSVPERNQPQHF
TGTGCCAGCAGTTCGGTCCCCGAGAGGAATCAGCCCCAGCATTTT
>TRBD1|TRBJ1-2|TRBV19
CASSTRGQGPYGYTF
TGTGCCAGTAGTACCAGGGGGCAGGGGCCCTATGGCTACACCTTC
>NA|TRBJ2-7|TRBV7-8
CASSDDRTPLPTYEQYF
TGTGCCAGCAGCGACGATCGGACCCCACTCCCAACCTACGAGCAGTACTTC
>TRBD2|TRBJ2-5|TRBV5-1
CASSLLVGREETQYF
TGCGCCAGCAGCCTTCTTGTGGGGAGGGAAGAGACCCAGTACTTC
>TRBD2|TRBJ2-7|TRBV29-1
CSVGGLAGVYEQYF
TGCAGCGTGGGGGGACTAGCGGGAGTCTACGAGCAGTACTTC
>NA|TRBJ2-3|TRBV29-1
CSVIAGATSTDTQYF
TGCAGCGTCATCGCAGGGGCTACTAGCACAGATACGCAGTATTTT
>NA|TRBJ2-5|TRBV21-1
CASRSLSRDRGRETQYF
TGTGCCAGTAGATCACTTTCACGGGACAGGGGGAGGGAGACCCAGTACTTC
>TRBD1|TRBJ1-5|TRBV7-3
CASSLTGTGIQHF
TGTGCCAGCAGCTTAACGGGGACAGGGATCCAGCATTTT
>NA|TRBJ2-7|TRBV11-2
CASSRRRGRSYEQYF
TGTGCCAGCAGCCGAAGGCGGGGACGATCCTACGAGCAGTACTTC
>NA|TRBJ1-5|TRBV2
CASSEWTAGGGGTQHF
TGTGCCAGCAGTGAATGGACTGCGGGGGGCGGGGGGACCCAGCATTTT
>TRBD1|TRBJ1-1|TRBV9
CASSVDLDRGSAFF
TGTGCCAGCAGCGTAGACTTGGACAGGGGGTCGGCTTTCTTT
>NA|TRBJ2-2|TRBV2
CASLPAAGNTGELFF
TGTGCCAGCTTACCCGCGGCAGGGAACACCGGGGAGCTGTTTTTT